This TCR beta chain was sequenced in a study of blood T cell repertoires in COVID-19. Overall study: Collection of acute and convalescent COVID-19 samples took place in the United States, Italy and Spain.

The CDR3 extends over 14 amino acids. J was trimmed by 2 bases and V by 2 bases; bases with no gene match: 1. Germline V lookup: CDR1 LNHDA, CDR2 SQIVND (reference sequence). Comment on this clone: Other DNA sequences in this specimen translate into the identical CDR3.

Profiling relied on immunoSEQ multiplex PCR, and the TCRdb table lists in-frame clones only, not all of them. The data show around 200,000 clones, around nine tenths seen once. V is TRBV19 and J is TRBJ1-2, with 8 bases matching TRBD1. This receptor was taken from a woman under 30 who had recovered from COVID-19. The source material was peripheral blood. The DNA for the CDR3 is TGTGCCAGTAGTATACAGGGGGCCAACTATGGCTACACCTTC. It codes for CASSIQGANYGYTF.